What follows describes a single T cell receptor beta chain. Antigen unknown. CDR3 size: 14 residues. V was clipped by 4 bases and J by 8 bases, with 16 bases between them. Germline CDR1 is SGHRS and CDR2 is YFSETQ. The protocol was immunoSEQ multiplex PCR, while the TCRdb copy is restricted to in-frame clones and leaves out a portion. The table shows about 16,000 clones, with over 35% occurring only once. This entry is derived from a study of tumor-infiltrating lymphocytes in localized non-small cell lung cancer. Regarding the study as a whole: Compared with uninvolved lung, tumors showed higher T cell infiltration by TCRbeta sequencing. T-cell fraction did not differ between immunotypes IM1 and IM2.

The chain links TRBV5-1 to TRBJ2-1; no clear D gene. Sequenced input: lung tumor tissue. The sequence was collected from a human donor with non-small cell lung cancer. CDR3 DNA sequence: TGCGCCAGCAGCCTGGACCACCCCGTCGATGAGCAGTTCTTC. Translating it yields CASSLDHPVDEQFF. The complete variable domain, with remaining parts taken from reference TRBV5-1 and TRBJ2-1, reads KAGVTQTPRYLIKTRGQQVTLSCSPISGHRSVSWYQQTPGQGLQFLFEYFSETQRNKGNFPGRFSGRQFSNSRSEMNVSTLELGDSALYLCASSLDHPVDEQFFGPGTRLTVL.